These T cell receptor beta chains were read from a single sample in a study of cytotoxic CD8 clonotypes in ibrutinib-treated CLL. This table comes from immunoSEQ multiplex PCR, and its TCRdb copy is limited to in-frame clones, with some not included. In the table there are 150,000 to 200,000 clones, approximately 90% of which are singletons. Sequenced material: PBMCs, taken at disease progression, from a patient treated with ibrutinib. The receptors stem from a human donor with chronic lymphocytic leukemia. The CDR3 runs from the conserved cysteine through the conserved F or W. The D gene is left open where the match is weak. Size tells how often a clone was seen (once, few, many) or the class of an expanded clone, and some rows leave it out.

TGTGCCAGTAGTATCGGACAGATAAACACTGAAGCTTTCTTT	CASSIGQINTEAFF	NA	TRBJ1-1	NA	TRBV19
TGCGCCAGTCAATGGACTAGCGGGACAAGTGAGCAGTTCTTC	CASQWTSGTSEQFF	TRBD2	TRBJ2-1	NA	TRBV5-1
TGCGCCAGCAGCCCCCTGACAGGGCGGGGGCAAGAGACCCAGTACTTC	CASSPLTGRGQETQYF	NA	TRBJ2-5	NA	TRBV5-1
TGTGCCAGTAGTCCCCGGGGCGGGAGGATGAATGAGCAGTTCTTC	CASSPRGGRMNEQFF	TRBD2	TRBJ2-1	NA	TRBV19
TGTGCCAGCTCACCAGCGGTGAACACTGAAGCTTTCTTT	CASSPAVNTEAFF	NA	TRBJ1-1	few	TRBV18
TGTGCCAGCAGCTTGGATGACAGAGCAACTAATGAAAAACTGTTTTTT	CASSLDDRATNEKLFF	NA	TRBJ1-4	NA	TRBV5-5
TGTGCCAGCAGAAAACTGGGACCTTCGCTGGGCTACACCTTC	CASRKLGPSLGYTF	NA	TRBJ1-2	NA	TRBV5-7
TGTGCCCGGTGCAGGGGCTACGAGCAGTACTTC	CARCRGYEQYF	NA	TRBJ2-7	once	TRBV6-5
TGCGCCAGCAGCTTGGGGCAGTCCCAAAACATTCAGTACTTC	CASSLGQSQNIQYF	NA	TRBJ2-4	NA	TRBV5-1
TGTGCCAGCAGCTTTGGGACAGGGATGGGTGTGACCCAGTACTTC	CASSFGTGMGVTQYF	TRBD1	TRBJ2-5	NA	TRBV7-3
TGCAGCGTTGAAGGGGAAAGCGAAACAATTAATGAGCAGTTCTTC	CSVEGESETINEQFF	NA	TRBJ2-1	NA	TRBV29-1
TGTGCCAGCAGTGGACAGGGGGTCGGGGAGACCCAGTACTTC	CASSGQGVGETQYF	TRBD1	TRBJ2-5	NA	TRBV2
TGTGCCACCAGCAGAGCGTCCGGGGATTGGAATGAGCAGTTCTTC	CATSRASGDWNEQFF	NA	TRBJ2-1	NA	TRBV15
TGTGCCAGCAGCGTAGGTGGGAGGGCCGGGCGCGCTGAAGATACGCAGTATTTT	CASSVGGRAGRAEDTQYF	TRBD2	TRBJ2-3	NA	TRBV9
TGTGCCAGTAGGCCGGGGGAGGGTGAGCAGTACTTC	CASRPGEGEQYF	TRBD2	TRBJ2-7	NA	TRBV19
TGCGCCAGCAGCTTAGGGGGGTCCCCTGAAGCTTTCTTT	CASSLGGSPEAFF	NA	TRBJ1-1	NA	TRBV5-1
TGTGCCAGCAGCCGTACGGACAACCGACTGTCTGAAGCTTTCTTT	CASSRTDNRLSEAFF	NA	TRBJ1-1	NA	TRBV7-3
TGCGCCAGCAGCGAGAACAGGATCAATCAGCCCCAGCATTTT	CASSENRINQPQHF	NA	TRBJ1-5	NA	TRBV4-1
TGCGCCAGCAACCCTACAGGGGGCTACGAGCAGTACTTC	CASNPTGGYEQYF	TRBD1	TRBJ2-7	NA	TRBV5-1
TGTGCCAGCTCACCACCCGGTGGGTCAGATACGCAGTATTTT	CASSPPGGSDTQYF	NA	TRBJ2-3	NA	TRBV18
TGTGCCAGCAGCTTATTTAGTATGGCCGTTACCGGGGAGCTGTTTTTT	CASSLFSMAVTGELFF	NA	TRBJ2-2	NA	TRBV13
TGCGCCAGCAGCCAAGACAGGACTAGCGGGATGCAAGAGACCCAGTACTTC	CASSQDRTSGMQETQYF	TRBD2	TRBJ2-5	NA	TRBV4-1